The subject of this entry is one TCR beta chain. Its target is not known. Treatment of the sample: 10-day PBMC culture with coronavirus spike peptide pools or control peptides (ViraFEST assay). These data originate in a study of vaccination and CD4 T cells after COVID-19. Across the whole study: Post-COVID draws followed diagnosis by a median roughly 100 days (range 35 to 161).

Per germline, CDR1 SNHLY and CDR2 FYNNEI. The CDR3 totals 14 residues. Deletions cut 2 bases from V and 1 base from J, with 8 bases between. Sequencing of DNA taken from cultured CD4+ T cells relied on the Oncomine TCR Beta short-read assay. TCRdb re-analysed the PCR reads in MiXCR, keeping a single row per CDR3 protein. The table includes 4,000 to 4,500 distinct CDR3 sequences, 26% detected once. The TCR was taken from a human donor who had recovered from COVID-19. The chain joins TRBV2 to TRBJ1-1; D is ambiguous. The sequenced sample was CD4+ T cells from blood, cultured in vitro. The CDR3 protein is CASSERMGNTEAFF. CDR3 DNA sequence: TGTGCCAGCAGTGAAAGGATGGGGAACACTGAAGCTTTCTTT.